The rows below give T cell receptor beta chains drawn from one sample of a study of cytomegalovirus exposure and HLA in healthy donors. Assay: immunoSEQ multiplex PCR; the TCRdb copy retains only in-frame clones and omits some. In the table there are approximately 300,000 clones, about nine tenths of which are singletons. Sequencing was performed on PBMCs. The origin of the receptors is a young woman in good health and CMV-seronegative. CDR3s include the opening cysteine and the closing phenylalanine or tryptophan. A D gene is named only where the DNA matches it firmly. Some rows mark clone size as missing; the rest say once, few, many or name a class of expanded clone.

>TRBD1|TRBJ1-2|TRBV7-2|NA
CASSLAGQGWGYTF
TGTGCCAGCAGCTTAGCCGGACAGGGATGGGGCTACACCTTC
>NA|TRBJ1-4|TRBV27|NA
CASRGKQGREKLFF
TGTGCCAGCAGGGGGAAACAGGGACGTGAAAAACTGTTTTTT
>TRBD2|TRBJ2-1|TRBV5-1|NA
CASSLEVVAGYNEQFF
TGCGCCAGCAGCTTGGAAGTGGTAGCGGGATATAATGAGCAGTTCTTC
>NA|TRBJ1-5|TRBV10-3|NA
CAISEDSYSNQPQHF
TGTGCCATCAGTGAGGACAGCTATAGCAATCAGCCCCAGCATTTT
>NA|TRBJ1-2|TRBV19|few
CASSSGVAHYGYTF
TGTGCCAGTAGTTCCGGGGTGGCTCACTATGGCTACACCTTC
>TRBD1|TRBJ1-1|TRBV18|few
CASSRQGNTEAFF
TGTGCCAGCTCAAGACAGGGGAACACTGAAGCTTTCTTT
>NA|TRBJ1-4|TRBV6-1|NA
CASSRLTRGEKLFF
TGTGCCAGCAGTAGACTAACAAGAGGCGAAAAACTGTTTTTT
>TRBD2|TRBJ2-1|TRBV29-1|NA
CSVEGGEGSYNEQFF
TGCAGCGTTGAGGGCGGGGAGGGCTCCTACAATGAGCAGTTCTTC
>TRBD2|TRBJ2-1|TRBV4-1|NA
CASSHPTSGRGNEQFF
TGCGCCAGCAGCCACCCCACTAGCGGGAGGGGCAATGAGCAGTTCTTC
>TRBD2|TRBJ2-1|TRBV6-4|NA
CASSDSITSGSNEQFF
TGTGCCAGCAGTGACTCGATAACTAGCGGGAGCAATGAGCAGTTCTTC
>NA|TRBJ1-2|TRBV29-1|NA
CGHRGIYGYTF
TGCGGGCATAGGGGAATTTATGGCTACACCTTC
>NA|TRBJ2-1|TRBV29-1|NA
CSVEQGPTYNEQFF
TGCAGCGTCGAACAGGGCCCTACGTACAATGAGCAGTTCTTC
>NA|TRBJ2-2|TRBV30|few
CAWSGSPDSSELFF
TGTGCCTGGAGTGGTTCCCCTGACAGTTCGGAGCTGTTTTTT
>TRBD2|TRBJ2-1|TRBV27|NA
CASSLHATSGLYNEQFF
TGTGCCAGCAGCCTCCATGCTACTAGCGGACTCTACAATGAGCAGTTCTTC
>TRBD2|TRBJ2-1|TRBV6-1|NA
CASSAGLAGAYNEQFF
TGTGCCAGCAGTGCGGGACTAGCGGGAGCGTACAATGAGCAGTTCTTC
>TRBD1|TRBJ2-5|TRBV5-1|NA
CASSFGQAQETQYF
TGCGCCAGCAGCTTCGGACAGGCCCAAGAGACCCAGTACTTC
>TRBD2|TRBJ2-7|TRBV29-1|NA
CSVVGLAGAYEQYF
TGCAGCGTTGTTGGTTTAGCGGGAGCCTACGAGCAGTACTTC
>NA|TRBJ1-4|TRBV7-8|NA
CASSFRRTNEKLFF
TGTGCCAGCAGCTTTCGTCGTACTAATGAAAAACTGTTTTTT
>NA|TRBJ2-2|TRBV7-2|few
CASSLVHVTGELFF
TGTGCCAGCAGCTTGGTACACGTCACCGGGGAGCTGTTTTTT
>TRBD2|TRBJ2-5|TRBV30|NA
CAWSFGTSEGQETQYF
TGTGCCTGGAGTTTCGGGACTAGCGAAGGTCAAGAGACCCAGTACTTC
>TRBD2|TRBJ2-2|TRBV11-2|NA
CASSTYSGRVAGELFF
TGTGCCAGCAGCACCTATAGCGGGAGGGTCGCCGGGGAGCTGTTTTTT
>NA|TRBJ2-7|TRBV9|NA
CASSVRPGAHYEQYF
TGTGCCAGCAGCGTAAGGCCAGGGGCCCACTACGAGCAGTACTTC
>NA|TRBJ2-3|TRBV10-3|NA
CAISASTTSTDTQYF
TGTGCCATCAGTGCCTCAACGACTAGCACAGATACGCAGTATTTT
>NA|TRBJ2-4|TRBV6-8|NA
CASALDIFLAKNIQYF
TGTGCCAGCGCACTCGACATATTTCTAGCCAAAAACATTCAGTACTTC
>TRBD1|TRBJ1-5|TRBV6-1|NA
CATAGGFGQPQHF
TGTGCCACGGCAGGGGGGTTTGGTCAGCCCCAGCATTTT
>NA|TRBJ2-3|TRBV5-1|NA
CASSLVPFSTDTQYF
TGCGCCAGCAGCTTGGTTCCCTTCAGCACAGATACGCAGTATTTT
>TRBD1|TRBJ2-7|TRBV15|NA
CATSRASQGTYEQYF
TGTGCCACCAGCAGAGCCTCACAGGGGACCTACGAGCAGTACTTC
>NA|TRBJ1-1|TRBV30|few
CAWSVGPNTEAFF
TGTGCCTGGAGTGTGGGCCCGAACACTGAAGCTTTCTTT
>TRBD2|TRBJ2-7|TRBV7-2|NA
CASSLWSGSGEQYF
TGTGCCAGCAGCCTGTGGAGCGGGAGCGGCGAGCAGTACTTC
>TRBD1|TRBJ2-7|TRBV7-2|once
CASSRDRGFEEQYF
TGTGCCAGCAGCCGGGACAGGGGATTCGAAGAGCAGTACTTC
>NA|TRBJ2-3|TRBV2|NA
CASSLRTTDTQYF
TGTGCCAGCAGTCTACGGACTACAGATACGCAGTATTTT
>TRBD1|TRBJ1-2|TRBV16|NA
CASSQVTGDGYTF
TGTGCCAGCAGCCAAGTCACAGGGGATGGCTACACCTTC
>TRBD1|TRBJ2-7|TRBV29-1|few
CSVGTGGEQYF
TGCAGCGTTGGGACAGGTGGCGAGCAGTACTTC
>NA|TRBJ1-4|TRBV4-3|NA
CASSHTTGQNEKLFF
TGCGCCAGCAGCCATACGACAGGTCAAAATGAAAAACTGTTTTTT
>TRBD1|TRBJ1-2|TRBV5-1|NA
CASSLNLGTAYGYTF
TGCGCCAGCAGCTTGAACCTGGGGACAGCCTATGGCTACACCTTC
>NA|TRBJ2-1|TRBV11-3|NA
CASSLAGLYNEQFF
TGTGCCAGCAGCTTAGCGGGACTCTACAATGAGCAGTTCTTC
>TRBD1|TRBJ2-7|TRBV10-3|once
CAINEGGAGREQYF
TGTGCCATCAATGAAGGGGGCGCGGGTCGCGAGCAGTACTTC
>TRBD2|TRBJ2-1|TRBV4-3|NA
CASSQDPSGTYNEQFF
TGCGCCAGCAGCCAAGACCCAAGCGGGACCTACAATGAGCAGTTCTTC
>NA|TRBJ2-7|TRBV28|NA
CASSLMSFPYEQYF
TGTGCCAGCAGTCTGATGAGCTTTCCCTACGAGCAGTACTTC
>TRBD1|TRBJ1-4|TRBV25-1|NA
CASSDPQGAGEKLFF
TGTGCCAGCAGTGACCCACAGGGGGCTGGAGAAAAACTGTTTTTT
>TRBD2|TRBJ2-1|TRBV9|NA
CASSVAGTSGNPNEQFF
TGTGCCAGCAGCGTAGCCGGGACTAGCGGGAACCCCAATGAGCAGTTCTTC